The 15 T cell receptor beta chains in this list originate from one sample, sequenced in a study of control samples from healthy donors and cancer patients. Assay used: immunoSEQ multiplex PCR; TCRdb lists only in-frame clones, some missing. The repertoire holds around 93,000 clones, with about 90% as singletons. The specimen was blood. These receptors were taken from a man aged 25-45 years in good health.

V is TRBV19 and J is TRBJ2-1; D possibly uses TRBD1 or TRBD2 (6 bases each). The germline CDR1 and CDR2 sequences are LNHDA and SQIVND (reference sequence). Trimming took off 2 bases at V and 5 bases at J, with 10 bases between the two ends. This CDR3 spans 14 amino acids. Here the CDR3 DNA reads TGTGCCAGTAGTATATGGGGGGCGGACAATGAGCAGTTCTTC. It codes for CASSIWGADNEQFF.

This chain uses TRBV6-5 with TRBJ2-7; D gene unclear. This CDR3 region has 14 residues. V lost 2 bases and J lost 6, with 14 bases in between. The germline V gene encodes CDR1 MNHEY and CDR2 SVGAGI. Here the CDR3 reads CASSYGPTWVEQYF. The CDR3 region has the DNA TGTGCCAGCAGTTACGGTCCGACGTGGGTCGAGCAGTACTTC.

J is TRBJ1-5 and V is TRBV19, with 9 bases aligning to TRBD1. The V segment lost 7 bases and the J segment 2 bases; nucleotides outside the gene matches: 6. This CDR3 is built from 15 residues. Germline V gene lookup returns CDR1 LNHDA and CDR2 SQIVND (reference sequence). The CDR3 region has the DNA TGTGCCAGTAACACCAGGGACAGGGGCAATCAGCCCCAGCATTTT. Its translation: CASNTRDRGNQPQHF.

The gene calls are TRBV7-9 and TRBJ2-1, with 10 nucleotides matching TRBD2. Trimming at V came to 0 bases and at J to 8 bases, leaving 16 bases not matched to a gene. There are 19 residues in the CDR3. Germline CDR1 and CDR2: SEHNR and FQNEAQ (reference sequence). The CDR3 is CASSLAGRGPSGSLDEQFF. The CDR3 nucleotides are TGTGCCAGCAGCTTAGCGGGAAGGGGCCCTAGCGGGAGTCTTGATGAGCAGTTCTTC.

This rearrangement joins TRBV7-3 to TRBJ2-1; TRBD2 is a possible D gene (5 bases). Trimming cost V 5 bases and J 4 bases, with 12 bases left between them. Germline CDR1 reads SGHTA; CDR2 reads FQGTGA. The CDR3 consists of 14 residues. The CDR3 spells CASSPAGLYNEQFF. As DNA, the CDR3 is TGTGCCAGCAGCCCCGCGGGCCTATACAATGAGCAGTTCTTC.

The CDR3: CASSPRSGGANVLTF. CDR3 coding DNA: TGTGCCAGCTCACCTCGGTCGGGGGGGGCCAACGTCCTGACTTTC. The chain links TRBV18 to TRBJ2-6; the D gene is possibly TRBD2 (5 bases). The germline V gene has CDR1 KGHSH and CDR2 LQKENI. The CDR3 runs to 15 residues. Trimming took 3 bases from V and 4 from J, leaving 10 bases between them.

The chain is built from TRBV11-2 and TRBJ2-3; tentative D call: TRBD1 (5 bases). Germline CDR1 reads SGHAT; CDR2 reads FQNNGV. The CDR3 contains 15 residues. Between the trimmed V and J ends, which lost 5 bases and 2 bases, there was a span of 14 bases. The CDR3 DNA is TGTGCCAGCAGCCAAGGGGTCTTCGACACAGATACGCAGTATTTT. It is translated as CASSQGVFDTDTQYF.

The V and J genes are TRBV28 and TRBJ2-7, with D perhaps TRBD1 (5 bases). The CDR3 consists of 16 residues. The V gene's germline CDR1 is MDHEN and CDR2 SYDVKM. V was shortened by 0 bases and J by 6 bases, with 18 bases between the two germline ends. CDR3 loop: CASSLWPTVQGAEQYF. CDR3 nucleotides: TGTGCCAGCAGTTTATGGCCGACTGTGCAAGGGGCCGAGCAGTACTTC.

The table lists this clone with a count of one. The J gene is TRBJ2-1, the V gene TRBV10-3, with 8 bases fitting TRBD1. There are 15 residues in the CDR3. Germline V gene lookup returns CDR1 ENHRY and CDR2 SYGVKD. J was trimmed by 6 bases and V by 2 bases; bases with no gene match: 6. Written as DNA, the CDR3 is TGTGCCATCAGTGAGCCAGGGACAGGCCGCAATGAGCAGTTCTTC. Protein: CAISEPGTGRNEQFF.

The V call is TRBV6-6, the J call TRBJ2-5; D could derive from TRBD1 or TRBD2 (7 bases each). This CDR3 has 15 residues. The germline V gene has CDR1 MNHNY and CDR2 SVGAGI (reference sequence). V was trimmed by 2 bases and J by 4 bases, leaving 14 bases between them. The CDR3 nucleotides read TGTGCCAGCAGTTACCTTGACAGGGAGGGAGAGACCCAGTACTTC. This translates into CASSYLDREGETQYF.

The gene calls are TRBV7-2 and TRBJ1-2, with TRBD1 identical over 8 bases. CDR1 and CDR2 (germline): SGHTA, FQGNSA. The CDR3 consists of 15 residues. J lost 2 bases, V lost 1 base, and 3 bases had no gene match. The CDR3 loop reads CASSLGQGANYGYTF. As DNA, the CDR3 is TGTGCCAGCAGCTTAGGTCAGGGGGCCAACTATGGCTACACCTTC.

This clone was counted once. The chain combines TRBV5-1 with TRBJ2-1, with 12 bases identical to TRBD2. Germline V CDR1 and CDR2: SGHRS, YFSETQ. The CDR3 is 17 amino acids. V shed 4 bases, J shed 0 bases, and the junction held 5 bases outside the gene matches. CDR3 DNA sequence: TGCGCCAGCAGCCCAACGACTAGCGGGAGCTCCTACAATGAGCAGTTCTTC. Its protein product is CASSPTTSGSSYNEQFF.

This clone was picked up many times. The gene calls are TRBV19 and TRBJ2-7, with 10 nucleotides matching TRBD1. This CDR3 region has 15 residues. Germline lookup yields CDR1 LNHDA and CDR2 SQIVND (reference sequence). V trimming: 5 bases; J trimming: 4 bases; junction bases outside the gene matches: 8. The CDR3 bases are TGTGCCAGTAGTTCCCGGGACAGGGGTGTTTACGAGCAGTACTTC. Translating gives CASSSRDRGVYEQYF.

This chain connects TRBV4-3 to TRBJ1-3; no clear D gene. Trimming left V 0 bases short and J 1 base short, with 7 bases between. The length of the CDR3 is 15 residues. Germline values: CDR1 LGHNA, CDR2 YSLEER. CDR3: CASSQEYGSGNTIYF. The CDR3 DNA follows: TGCGCCAGCAGCCAAGAATACGGGTCTGGAAACACCATATATTTT.

The V gene is TRBV4-2, the J gene TRBJ1-2; no clear D. CDR3 length: 12 residues. The germline V and J ends were trimmed by 2 bases and 2 bases, with 3 bases remaining between them. Germline V gene data show CDR1 as LGHNA and CDR2 as YNFKEQ. The CDR3 nucleotides read TGTGCCAGCAGCCAATCAAACTATGGCTACACCTTC. Protein sequence: CASSQSNYGYTF.